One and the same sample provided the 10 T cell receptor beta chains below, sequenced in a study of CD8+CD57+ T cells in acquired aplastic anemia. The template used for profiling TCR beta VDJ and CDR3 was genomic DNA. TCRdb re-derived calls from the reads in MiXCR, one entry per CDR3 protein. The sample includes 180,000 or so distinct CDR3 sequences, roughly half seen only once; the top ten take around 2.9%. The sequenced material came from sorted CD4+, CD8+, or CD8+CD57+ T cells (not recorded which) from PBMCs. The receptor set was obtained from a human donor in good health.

The CDR3 region is CASSLQGSTDTQYF. The DNA for the CDR3 is TGTGCCAGCAGCTTACAGGGTAGCACAGATACGCAGTATTTT. This chain connects TRBV7-8 to TRBJ2-3, with D maybe TRBD1 (5 bases). Per the germline V gene, CDR1 is SGHVS and CDR2 is FQNEAQ. The CDR3 covers 14 residues. Trimming removed 2 bases at V and 0 bases at J, with 6 bases between.

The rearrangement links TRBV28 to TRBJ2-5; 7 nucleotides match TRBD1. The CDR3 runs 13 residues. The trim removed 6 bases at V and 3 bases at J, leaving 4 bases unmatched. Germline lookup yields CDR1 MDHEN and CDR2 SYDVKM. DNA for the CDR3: TGTGCCAGCAGGAGACAGGGAGAAGAGACCCAGTACTTC. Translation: CASRRQGEETQYF.

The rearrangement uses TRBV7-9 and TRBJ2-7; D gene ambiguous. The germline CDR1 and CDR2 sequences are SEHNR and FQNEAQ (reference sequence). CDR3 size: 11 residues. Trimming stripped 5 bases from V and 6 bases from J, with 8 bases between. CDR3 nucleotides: TGTGCCAGCAGCCTTGGTGTCGAGCAGTACTTC. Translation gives CASSLGVEQYF.

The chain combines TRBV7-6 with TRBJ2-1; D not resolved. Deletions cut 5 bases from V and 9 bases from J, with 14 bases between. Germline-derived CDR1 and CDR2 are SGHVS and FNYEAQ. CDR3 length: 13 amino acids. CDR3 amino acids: CASSPLAHAEQFF. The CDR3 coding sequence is TGTGCCAGCAGCCCTCTTGCCCATGCTGAGCAGTTCTTC.

The CDR3 spells CASRILPGELFF. In DNA, the CDR3 is TGTGCCAGCAGAATCCTTCCCGGGGAGCTGTTTTTT. The genes are TRBV12-3 or TRBV12-4 and TRBJ2-2; D not certain. The CDR3 covers 12 residues. V lost 6 bases and J 6 bases, leaving 8 bases between the germline ends.

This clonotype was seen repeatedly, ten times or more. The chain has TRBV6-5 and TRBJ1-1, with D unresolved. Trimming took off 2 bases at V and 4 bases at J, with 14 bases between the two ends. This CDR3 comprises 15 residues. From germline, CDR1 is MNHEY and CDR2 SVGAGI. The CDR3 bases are TGTGCCAGCAGTTACCGTCTAGGACGAGGCACTGAAGCTTTCTTT. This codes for CASSYRLGRGTEAFF.

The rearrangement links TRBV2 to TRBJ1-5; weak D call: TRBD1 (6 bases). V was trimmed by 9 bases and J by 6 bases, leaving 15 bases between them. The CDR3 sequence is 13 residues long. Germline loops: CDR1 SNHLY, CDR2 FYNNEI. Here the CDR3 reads CASRRGGPQPQHF. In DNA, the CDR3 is TGTGCCAGTAGGCGGGGGGGCCCTCAGCCCCAGCATTTT.

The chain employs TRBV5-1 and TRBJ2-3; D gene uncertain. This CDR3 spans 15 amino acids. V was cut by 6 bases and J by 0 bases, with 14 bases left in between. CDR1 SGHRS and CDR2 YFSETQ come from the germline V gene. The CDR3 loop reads CASKWFASSTDTQYF. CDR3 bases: TGCGCCAGCAAATGGTTCGCGTCTAGCACAGATACGCAGTATTTT.

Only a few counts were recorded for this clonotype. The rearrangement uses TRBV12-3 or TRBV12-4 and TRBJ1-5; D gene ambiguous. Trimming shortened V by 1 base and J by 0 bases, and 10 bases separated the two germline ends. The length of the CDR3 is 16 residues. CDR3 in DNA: TGTGCCAGCAGTTTAGATGCAGAATTTAGCAATCAGCCCCAGCATTTT. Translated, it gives CASSLDAEFSNQPQHF.

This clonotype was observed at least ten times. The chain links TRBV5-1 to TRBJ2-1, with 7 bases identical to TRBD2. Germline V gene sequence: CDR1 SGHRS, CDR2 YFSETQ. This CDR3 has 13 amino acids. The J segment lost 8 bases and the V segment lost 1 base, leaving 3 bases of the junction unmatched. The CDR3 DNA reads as TGCGCCAGCAGCTTGAGACTAGCCCATGAGCAGTTCTTC. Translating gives CASSLRLAHEQFF. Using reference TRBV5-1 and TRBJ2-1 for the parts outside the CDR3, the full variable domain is KAGVTQTPRYLIKTRGQQVTLSCSPISGHRSVSWYQQTPGQGLQFLFEYFSETQRNKGNFPGRFSGRQFSNSRSEMNVSTLELGDSALYLCASSLRLAHEQFFGPGTRLTVL.